This paragraph covers one TCR beta chain sequence. Its target is unknown. This sample is part of a study of monozygotic twins with inflammatory bowel disease. This CDR3 region has 17 residues. Germline-derived CDR1 and CDR2 are LGHNT and FRNRAP. RNA in its total form was extracted from whole blood, and T cells were not sorted. Researchers put TCRalpha and TCRbeta cDNA through two nested PCRs lasting around 15 and 10 cycles. With the 5' RACE reads reprocessed, TCRdb shows one record per CDR3 protein and no DNA. The repertoire table contains under 150,000 distinct CDR3 sequences. Study-level findings and limits: Concordance status among twins (concordant versus discordant) showed no link to repertoire similarity, possibly from limited power.

The sequenced sample was blood. The chain couples TRBV12-5 to TRBJ2-3; without DNA, the TCRdb call of TRBD2 cannot be checked. This receptor was identified in a human donor with ulcerative colitis or Crohn's disease, or a healthy co-twin of an affected twin (not recorded which). CDR3 loop: CASGLVRRGAPWGTQYF.